This T cell receptor (beta chain) appears in the sequencing data of a study of cytomegalovirus exposure and HLA in healthy donors. PCR was performed using 60 Vbeta and 13 Jbeta primers. Repertoires were generated with immunoSEQ multiplex PCR, while TCRdb's copy carries only in-frame clones and drops some. The sample shows more than 250,000 clones, approximately 90% of them seen only once. The CDR3 covers 16 residues. The germline gives CDR1 SQVTM, CDR2 ANQGSEA. V lost 7 bases to trimming and J lost 5 bases; unmatched junction nucleotides: 15. The sequenced sample was PBMCs. This TCR was sampled from a woman between 18 and 29 years old in good health and CMV-seronegative. The rearrangement uses TRBV29-1 and TRBJ1-1; 11 nucleotides align to TRBD1. The CDR3 DNA follows: TGCAGCGAGCATCAAATTGGACAGGGGGCGCGTACTGAAGCTTTCTTT. Protein product: CSEHQIGQGARTEAFF. Full variable domain (outside the CDR3, taken from reference TRBV29-1 and TRBJ1-1): SAVISQKPSRDICQRGTSLTIQCQVDSQVTMMFWYRQQPGQSLTLIATANQGSEATYESGFVIDKFPISRPNLTFSTLTVSNMSPEDSSIYLCSEHQIGQGARTEAFFGQGTRLTVV.